This T cell receptor (beta chain) was sequenced during a study of T-cell reconstitution after alpha-beta-depleted transplantation in children listed by TCRdb under 2016. Background for the entire study: Using TCR repertoire profiling, the study quantitatively followed how T-cell immune reconstitution unfolded in children after TCRalphabeta/CD19-depleted allogeneic hematopoietic cell transplantation.

In light of the paper, this sample's treatment or condition label describes: allogeneic hematopoietic cell transplantation with graft depleted of TCRalphabeta T cells and CD19 B cells. Transplant recipients were children who received TCRalphabeta/CD19-depleted allogeneic hematopoietic cell grafts. Study-level results and caveats: The high TCRbeta diversity at day 60 in some patients was ascribed to recipient T cells and intrathymic progenitors that had survived conditioning. Over the following months the frequencies of hyperexpanded clones went down, and after one year T-cell counts and TCRbeta diversity were mostly credited to newly produced T cells. About two months after transplant, the apparently early recovery of alphabetaT-cell counts reportedly depended on just several hundred clones that had expanded rapidly and came from non-depleted graft cells.

From a lookup of the germline V gene (reference sequence), CDR1 and CDR2 are DFQATT and SNEGSKA. Inclusive of the bounding cysteine and phenylalanine, the CDR3 is 12 residues long. Only the CDR3 DNA stays, 36 bases, in frame from base 1. At the junction V is shortened by 6 bases and J by 4 bases; bases outside the gene matches: 5. Library method: PCR. Sequencing used an Illumina HiSeq 2500. TCR library preparation used molecular barcoding, with unique molecular identifiers applied to normalize quantification of the TCRbeta repertoire. TCRdb reprocessed the public reads (quality trimming at Q25 with fastp, clone calling with MiXCR) and kept in-frame beta chains. A single entry per CDR3 protein holds the most common genes and DNA from its merged rows. The sample has around 600,000 distinct CDR3 sequences on record, 23% of them singletons. The ten biggest clones cover around 14% of the sample. A word on this clonotype: The specificity of this receptor is unknown. Per-nucleotide qualities are absent, and no much larger clonotype sits a single base away.

Here the chain combines TRBV20-1 and TRBJ1-1, and 7 junctional nucleotides match TRBD1. The TCR sequence derives from a boy under two years old who had a stem cell transplant for acute myeloid leukemia, so the T cells may come from the graft donor. Sequenced material: PBMCs, mostly from graft donor cells, taken 360 days after TCRalphabeta/CD19-depleted stem cell transplant. The DNA sequence follows: TGCAGTGCCAGCAGGGGGGGCACTGAAGCTTTCTTT. Its translation reads: CSASRGGTEAFF.